These 15 T cell receptor beta chains were sequenced from one sample in a study of graft-versus-host responses after intestinal transplantation. Their specific antigens are unknown. Clones were read by immunoSEQ multiplex PCR, and TCRdb kept only the in-frame ones, dropping some. The table lists roughly 89,000 clones, 90% to 95% of them singletons. Specimen: unstimulated CD4+ T cells sorted from spleen or lymph node cells, collected before intestinal transplant. The receptor set was obtained from a human donor who received an intestinal transplant.

The chain uses TRBV7-6 and TRBJ2-6; the match to TRBD1 covers 8 bases. Germline CDR1 reads SGHVS; CDR2 reads FNYEAQ. The CDR3 has 19 residues. V lost 2 bases, J lost 1 base, and 10 bases stayed unmatched. CDR3 sequence (DNA): TGTGCCAGCAGCTTAAGGGCAGGGGGCGCTGAATCTGGGGCCAACGTCCTGACTTTC. This translates into CASSLRAGGAESGANVLTF.

The count of this clone is one. This chain connects TRBV5-4 to TRBJ1-3, with 7 bases that match TRBD1. The CDR3 consists of 16 residues. Germline values: CDR1 SGHNT, CDR2 YYREEE (reference sequence). Trimming cost V 4 bases and J 0 bases; bases outside gene matches: 7. The CDR3 spells CASSPGTAISGNTIYF. The CDR3 DNA follows: TGTGCCAGCAGCCCAGGGACAGCCATCTCTGGAAACACCATATATTTT.

The CDR3: CASSQDNYSNQPQHF. CDR3 coding DNA: TGCGCCAGCAGCCAAGATAATTATAGCAATCAGCCCCAGCATTTT. V usage is TRBV4-1 and J usage is TRBJ1-5; no clear D. Germline CDR1 and CDR2: MGHRA and YSYEKL. V shed 0 bases and J shed 0 bases, with 6 bases lying between them. CDR3 length: 15 residues.

V is TRBV30 and J is TRBJ1-2; D is uncertain. Between the trimmed V and J ends, which lost 2 bases and 3 bases, there was a span of 10 bases. The CDR3 has 13 residues. Germline loops: CDR1 GTSNPN, CDR2 SVGIG (reference sequence). The CDR3 reads CAWSSGGHYGYTF. The CDR3 nucleotides read TGTGCCTGGAGTAGCGGAGGGCACTATGGCTACACCTTC.

V usage is TRBV6-5 and J usage is TRBJ1-1, with D perhaps TRBD1 (5 bases). Germline V CDR1 and CDR2: MNHEY, SVGAGI. CDR3 size: 15 residues. Trimming took 2 bases from V and 0 from J, leaving 10 bases between them. In DNA form, the CDR3 reads TGTGCCAGCAGTTACCGCAGGGTTATGAACACTGAAGCTTTCTTT. Residues: CASSYRRVMNTEAFF.

The V call is TRBV10-3, the J call TRBJ1-5, with D hard to call. CDR1 and CDR2 (germline): ENHRY, SYGVKD. The CDR3 totals 13 residues. V dropped 0 bases and J dropped 6 bases, with 6 bases sitting between them. This chain's CDR3 is CAISESSSQPQHF. The CDR3 coding sequence is TGTGCCATCAGTGAGTCGAGTAGTCAGCCCCAGCATTTT.

J is TRBJ2-4 and V is TRBV19, with 9 bases that match TRBD1. Germline V gene sequence: CDR1 LNHDA, CDR2 SQIVND (reference sequence). This CDR3 is built from 14 residues. With 5 bases clipped from V and 6 bases from J, the junction kept 5 bases outside the gene matches. In DNA form, the CDR3 reads TGTGCCAGTAGTTCCGGACAGGGGTCAAACATTCAGTACTTC. Its translation: CASSSGQGSNIQYF.

This clone was seen just once. This chain links TRBV9 with TRBJ2-2; D may be TRBD1 (5 bases). Germline loops: CDR1 SGDLS, CDR2 YYNGEE. Trimming stripped 0 bases from V and 6 bases from J, with 12 bases between. This CDR3 spans 15 amino acids. CDR3 in DNA: TGTGCCAGCAGCGTAGAGGCAGGGAAGGCCGGGGAGCTGTTTTTT. Residues: CASSVEAGKAGELFF.

The chain has TRBV12-5 and TRBJ2-1, with a tentative D call TRBD1 (6 bases). Germline CDR1 and CDR2: LGHNT and FRNRAP. The V end lost 4 bases, the J end lost 5 bases, and 12 bases lay between the germline ends. CDR3 length: 14 residues. CDR3 loop: CASGSGTIHNEQFF. For the CDR3, the DNA is TGTGCTAGTGGTTCCGGGACAATACACAATGAGCAGTTCTTC. The full variable domain, with the rest looked up from reference TRBV12-5 and TRBJ2-1, is DARVTQTPRHKVTEMGQEVTMRCQPILGHNTVFWYRQTMMQGLELLAYFRNRAPLDDSGMPKDRFSAEMPDATLATLKIQPSEPRDSAVYFCASGSGTIHNEQFFGPGTRLTVL.

V and J are TRBV7-2 and TRBJ2-4; TRBD1 aligns across 7 bases. Unmatched junction bases numbered 9, after V lost 4 bases and J lost 15 bases. CDR1 and CDR2 (germline): SGHTA, FQGNSA. This CDR3 has 12 residues. As DNA, the CDR3 is TGTGCCAGCAGCTCCTATACAGGGGTCTCGTACTTC. Translated: CASSSYTGVSYF.

J is TRBJ2-1 and V is TRBV7-8; 9 bases match TRBD1. Trimming took 5 bases from V and 7 from J; bases not matched to a gene: 9. Per germline, CDR1 SGHVS and CDR2 FQNEAQ. The CDR3 contains 15 residues. CDR3 protein: CASSRQGQGYNEQFF. CDR3 DNA: TGTGCCAGCAGCCGGCAGGGACAGGGTTATAATGAGCAGTTCTTC.

The V call is TRBV30, the J call TRBJ1-6, with 11 bases fitting TRBD1. After removal of 0 bases from V and 7 bases from J, the junction contained 14 bases not matched to a gene. The CDR3 consists of 19 residues. From germline, CDR1 is GTSNPN and CDR2 SVGIG (reference sequence). The CDR3 reads CAWSVQSWDRGNLNSPLHF. The DNA of the CDR3 is TGTGCCTGGAGTGTACAATCGTGGGACAGGGGGAACCTGAATTCACCCCTCCACTTT.

The V and J genes are TRBV4-3 and TRBJ2-3, with a possible D match to TRBD2 (5 bases). This CDR3 contains 13 residues. Germline values: CDR1 LGHNA, CDR2 YSLEER. V was clipped by 5 bases and J by 6 bases, with 12 bases between them. The CDR3 region has the DNA TGCGCCAGCAGCGGTCAGCCGGGGGATACGCAGTATTTT. It translates to CASSGQPGDTQYF.

The J gene is TRBJ2-7, the V gene TRBV7-2, with 9 bases lining up with TRBD1. Germline trimming cut 4 bases from V and 2 bases from J; bases unmatched to any gene: 3. Germline-derived CDR1 and CDR2 are SGHTA and FQGNSA. This CDR3 has 14 residues. CDR3 loop: CASSSGQGPYEQYF. Here the CDR3 DNA reads TGTGCCAGCAGCTCGGGACAGGGACCCTACGAGCAGTACTTC.

V gene TRBV11-1 combines with J gene TRBJ2-5, with 7 bases aligning to TRBD1. CDR1 is SGHAT and CDR2 is FQDESV in the germline V gene (reference sequence). The J segment lost 6 bases and the V segment lost 4 bases, leaving 11 bases of the junction unmatched. The CDR3 has 15 residues. In DNA, the CDR3 is TGTGCCAGCAGCTCATCACAGGGGTCGTGGAAGACCCAGTACTTC. Its protein product is CASSSSQGSWKTQYF.